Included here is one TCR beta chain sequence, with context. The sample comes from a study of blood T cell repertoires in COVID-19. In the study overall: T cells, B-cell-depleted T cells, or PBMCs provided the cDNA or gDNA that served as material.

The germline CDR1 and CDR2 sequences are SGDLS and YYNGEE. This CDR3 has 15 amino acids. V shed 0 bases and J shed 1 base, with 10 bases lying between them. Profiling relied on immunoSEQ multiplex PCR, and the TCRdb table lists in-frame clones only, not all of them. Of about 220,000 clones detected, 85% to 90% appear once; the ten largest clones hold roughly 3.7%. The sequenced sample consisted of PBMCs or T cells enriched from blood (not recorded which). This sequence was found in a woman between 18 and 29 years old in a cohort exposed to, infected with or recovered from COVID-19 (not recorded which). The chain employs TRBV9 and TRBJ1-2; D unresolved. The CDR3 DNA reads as TGTGCCAGCAGCGTAGGATCCGGGGTTAACTATGGCTACACCTTC. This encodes CASSVGSGVNYGYTF.